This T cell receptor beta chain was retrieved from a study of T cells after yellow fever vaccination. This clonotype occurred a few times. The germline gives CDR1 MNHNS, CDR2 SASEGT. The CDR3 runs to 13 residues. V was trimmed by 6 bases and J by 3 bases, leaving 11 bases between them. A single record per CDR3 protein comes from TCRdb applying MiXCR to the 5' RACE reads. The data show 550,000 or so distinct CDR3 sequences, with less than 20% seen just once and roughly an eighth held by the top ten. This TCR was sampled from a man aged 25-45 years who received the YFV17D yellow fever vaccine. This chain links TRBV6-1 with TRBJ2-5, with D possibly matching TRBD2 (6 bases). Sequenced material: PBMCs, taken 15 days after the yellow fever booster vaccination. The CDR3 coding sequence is TGTGCCAGCAGCGCGACGGGGGAAGAGACCCAGTACTTC. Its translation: CASSATGEETQYF.